The clone carrying this T cell receptor beta chain was found once. In the same sample, other DNA sequences code for this CDR3. This table comes from immunoSEQ multiplex PCR, and its TCRdb copy is limited to in-frame clones, with some not included. The repertoire has fewer than 850,000 clones, less than 95% of them found once; the top ten carry 34%. The V gene's germline CDR1 is SEHNR and CDR2 FQNEAQ (reference sequence). Trimming at V came to 5 bases and at J to 8 bases, leaving 7 bases not matched to a gene. This CDR3 spans 13 amino acids. These data come from a study of shared clonotypes between healthy human individuals.

This chain links TRBV7-9 with TRBJ1-2; 8 nucleotides align to TRBD1. The TCR sequence derives from a man between 18 and 35 years old in good health. Some clones in this sample may be carry-over from other donors' samples. The sample consisted of memory CD8+ T cells from PBMCs. Subset indicated: CD45RO+ cells pooled with CCR7-negative TemRA cells. CDR3 in DNA: TGTGCCAGCAGCCTCGGACAGGGACGAGGCTACACCTTC. Translating gives CASSLGQGRGYTF.